This T cell receptor (beta chain) came from a study of Ad26.COV2.S vaccination and SARS-CoV-2 variants. Study details: Into the muscle, Ad26.COV2.S was dosed once or twice, 56 days apart.

Trimming cost V 4 bases and J 2 bases, with 15 bases left between them. CDR1 is SGDLS, CDR2 YYNGEE, per germline. There are 15 residues in the CDR3. As for treatment: around 19 received Ad26.COV2.S at low or high dose, single or two shots; 5 received placebo; per-sample allocation not given. The samples date from day 63 after the first vaccine or placebo injection. Wuhan-strain SARS-CoV-2 spike was expressed by the Ad26 vector that made up the vaccine. Sequencing was performed with immunoSEQ multiplex PCR; in TCRdb, only in-frame clones are kept and a portion is missing. The sample lists hundreds of thousands of clones, about 88% occurring once.

The sequence came from a person between 18 and 65 years old who received the Ad26.COV2.S COVID-19 vaccine or a placebo. The sequencing here drew on peripheral blood, taken in a trial of Ad26.COV2.S vaccine versus placebo. The chain employs TRBV9 and TRBJ1-2; D is unresolved. The CDR3 here is CASSLTDEINYGYTF. Here the CDR3 DNA reads TGTGCCAGCAGCCTGACTGATGAAATAAACTATGGCTACACCTTC. The whole variable domain, filled in from reference TRBV9 and TRBJ1-2, reads DSGVTQTPKHLITATGQRVTLRCSPRSGDLSVYWYQQSLDQGLQFLIQYYNGEERAKGNILERFSAQQFPDLHSELNLSSLELGDSALYFCASSLTDEINYGYTFGSGTRLTVV.